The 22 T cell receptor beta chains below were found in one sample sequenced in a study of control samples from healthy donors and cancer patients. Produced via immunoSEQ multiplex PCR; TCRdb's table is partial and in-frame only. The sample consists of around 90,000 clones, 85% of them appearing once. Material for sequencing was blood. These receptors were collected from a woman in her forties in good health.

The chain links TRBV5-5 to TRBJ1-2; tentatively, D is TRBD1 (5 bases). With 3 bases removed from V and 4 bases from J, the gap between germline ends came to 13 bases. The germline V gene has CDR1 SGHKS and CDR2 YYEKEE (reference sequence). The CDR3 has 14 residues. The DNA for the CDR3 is TGTGCCAGCAGCTCGTCCGGGACGCCCTATGGCTACACCTTC. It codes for CASSSSGTPYGYTF.

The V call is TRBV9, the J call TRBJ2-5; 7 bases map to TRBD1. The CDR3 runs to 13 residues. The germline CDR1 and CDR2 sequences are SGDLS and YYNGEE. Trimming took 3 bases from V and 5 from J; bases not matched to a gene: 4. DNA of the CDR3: TGTGCCAGCAGCGAGGGGGCGAGGGAGACCCAGTACTTC. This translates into CASSEGARETQYF.

DNA for the CDR3: TGTGCCAGCAGCACCTACAACGGTTTAGACTATGGCTACACCTTC. Amino acid sequence: CASSTYNGLDYGYTF. V usage is TRBV7-2 and J usage is TRBJ1-2; D gene uncertain. The length of the CDR3 is 15 residues. Germline-derived CDR1 and CDR2 are SGHTA and FQGNSA. Trimming shortened V by 5 bases and J by 3 bases, and 16 bases separated the two germline ends.

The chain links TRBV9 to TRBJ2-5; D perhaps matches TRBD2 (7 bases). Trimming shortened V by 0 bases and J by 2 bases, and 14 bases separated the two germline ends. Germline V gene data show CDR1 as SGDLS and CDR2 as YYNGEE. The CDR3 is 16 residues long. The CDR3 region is CASSVGGGAFQETQYF. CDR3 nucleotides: TGTGCCAGCAGCGTAGGTGGGGGGGCCTTTCAAGAGACCCAGTACTTC. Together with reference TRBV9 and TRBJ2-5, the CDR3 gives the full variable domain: DSGVTQTPKHLITATGQRVTLRCSPRSGDLSVYWYQQSLDQGLQFLIQYYNGEERAKGNILERFSAQQFPDLHSELNLSSLELGDSALYFCASSVGGGAFQETQYFGPGTRLLVL.

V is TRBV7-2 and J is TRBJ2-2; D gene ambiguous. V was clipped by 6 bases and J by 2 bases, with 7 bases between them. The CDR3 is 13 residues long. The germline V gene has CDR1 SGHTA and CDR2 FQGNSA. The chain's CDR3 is CASSPINTGELFF. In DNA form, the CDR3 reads TGTGCCAGCAGTCCGATAAACACCGGGGAGCTGTTTTTT.

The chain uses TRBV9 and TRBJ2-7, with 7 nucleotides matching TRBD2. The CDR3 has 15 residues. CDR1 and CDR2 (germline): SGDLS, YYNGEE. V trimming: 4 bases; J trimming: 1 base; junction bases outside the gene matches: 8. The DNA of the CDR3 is TGTGCCAGCAGCATCGGACTCGGGGGGTCCTACGAGCAGTACTTC. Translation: CASSIGLGGSYEQYF.

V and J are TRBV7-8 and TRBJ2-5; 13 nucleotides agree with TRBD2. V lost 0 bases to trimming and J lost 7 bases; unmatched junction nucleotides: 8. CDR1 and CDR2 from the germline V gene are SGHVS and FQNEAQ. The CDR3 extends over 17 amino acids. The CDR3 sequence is CASSLAFGLAGVGTQYF. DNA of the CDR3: TGTGCCAGCAGCTTAGCATTCGGACTAGCGGGGGTTGGGACCCAGTACTTC. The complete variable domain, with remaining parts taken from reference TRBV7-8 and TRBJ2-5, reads GAGVSQSPRYKVAKRGQDVALRCDPISGHVSLFWYQQALGQGPEFLTYFQNEAQLDKSGLPSDRFFAERPEGSVSTLKIQRTQQEDSAVYLCASSLAFGLAGVGTQYFGPGTRLLVL.

In nucleotides, the CDR3 is TGTGCCTGGAGTGTACGTGGGGCTGGCTCCTACGAGCAGTACTTC. Residues: CAWSVRGAGSYEQYF. The gene calls are TRBV30 and TRBJ2-7; D is possibly TRBD1 (5 bases). This CDR3 is 15 amino acids long. The germline V gene has CDR1 GTSNPN and CDR2 SVGIG (reference sequence). The V and J ends lost 0 bases and 0 bases respectively, with 12 bases between them.

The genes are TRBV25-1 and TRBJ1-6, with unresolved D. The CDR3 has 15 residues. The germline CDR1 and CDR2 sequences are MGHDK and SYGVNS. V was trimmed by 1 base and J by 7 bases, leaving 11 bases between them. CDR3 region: CASSEFGSSNSPLHF. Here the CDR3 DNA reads TGTGCCAGCAGTGAATTCGGCAGTTCGAATTCACCCCTCCACTTT.

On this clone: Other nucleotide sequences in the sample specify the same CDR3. CDR3 residues: CASSLDRNSYEQYF. The CDR3 region has the DNA TGTGCCAGCAGCCTAGACAGAAACTCCTACGAGCAGTACTTC. The chain recombines TRBV27 with TRBJ2-7; weak D call: TRBD1 (5 bases). V gave up 6 bases and J gave up 0 bases, with 12 bases separating them. The germline CDR1 and CDR2 sequences are MNHEY and SMNVEV (reference sequence). The CDR3 totals 14 residues.

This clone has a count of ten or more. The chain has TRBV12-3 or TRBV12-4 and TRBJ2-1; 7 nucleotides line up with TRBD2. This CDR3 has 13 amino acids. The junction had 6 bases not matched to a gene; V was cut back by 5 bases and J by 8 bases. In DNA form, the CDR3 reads TGTGCCAGCAGTCTCTCTAGCGGTCATGAGCAGTTCTTC. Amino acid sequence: CASSLSSGHEQFF.

CDR3: CSARGRDTQYF. The DNA of the CDR3 is TGCAGTGCTAGAGGGAGAGATACGCAGTATTTT. The chain uses TRBV20-1 and TRBJ2-3; no reliable D call. The CDR3 totals 11 residues. Trimming took 1 base from V and 5 from J, leaving 4 bases between them. Looked up from germline, CDR1 is DFQATT and CDR2 is SNEGSKA (reference sequence).

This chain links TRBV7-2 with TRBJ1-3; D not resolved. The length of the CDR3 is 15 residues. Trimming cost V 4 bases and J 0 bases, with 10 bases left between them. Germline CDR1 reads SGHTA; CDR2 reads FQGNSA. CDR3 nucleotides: TGTGCCAGCAGCTCGAGCTCACACTCTGGAAACACCATATATTTT. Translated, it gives CASSSSSHSGNTIYF. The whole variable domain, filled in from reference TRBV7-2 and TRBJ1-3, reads GAGVSQSPSNKVTEKGKDVELRCDPISGHTALYWYRQSLGQGLEFLIYFQGNSAPDKSGLPSDRFSAERTGGSVSTLTIQRTQQEDSAVYLCASSSSSHSGNTIYFGEGSWLTVV.

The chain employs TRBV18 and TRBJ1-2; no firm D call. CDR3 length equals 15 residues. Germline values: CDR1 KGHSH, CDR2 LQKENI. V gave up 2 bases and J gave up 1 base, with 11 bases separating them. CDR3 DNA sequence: TGTGCCAGCTCACCAAACAGAGGCCTTAACTATGGCTACACCTTC. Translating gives CASSPNRGLNYGYTF.

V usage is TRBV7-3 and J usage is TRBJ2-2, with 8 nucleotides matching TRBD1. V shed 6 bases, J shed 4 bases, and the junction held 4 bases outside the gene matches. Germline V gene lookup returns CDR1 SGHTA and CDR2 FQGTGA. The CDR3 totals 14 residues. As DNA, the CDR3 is TGTGCCAGCAGTCGTACAGGGGGCACCGGGGAGCTGTTTTTT. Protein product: CASSRTGGTGELFF.

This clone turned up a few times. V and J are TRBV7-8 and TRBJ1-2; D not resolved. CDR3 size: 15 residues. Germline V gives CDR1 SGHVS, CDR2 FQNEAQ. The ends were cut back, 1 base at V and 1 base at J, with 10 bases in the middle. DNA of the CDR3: TGTGCCAGCAGCTTAGTTACTACCTTTAACTATGGCTACACCTTC. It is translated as CASSLVTTFNYGYTF.

The CDR3 is CASSNDMTDPRFF. Written as DNA, the CDR3 is TGTGCCAGCAGCAACGACATGACAGACCCACGGTTCTTC. The chain combines TRBV6-5 with TRBJ2-1, with TRBD1 as a possible D gene (5 bases). CDR3 length equals 13 residues. Germline CDR1 MNHEY, CDR2 SVGAGI. Trimming took 6 bases from V and 15 from J, leaving 21 bases between them.

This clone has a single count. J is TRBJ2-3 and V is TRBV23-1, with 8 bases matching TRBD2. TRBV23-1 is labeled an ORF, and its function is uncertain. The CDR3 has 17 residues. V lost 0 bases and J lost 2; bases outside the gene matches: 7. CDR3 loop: CASSQSSHSGVTDTQYF. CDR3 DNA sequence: TGCGCCAGCAGTCAATCGTCCCATAGCGGGGTCACAGATACGCAGTATTTT.

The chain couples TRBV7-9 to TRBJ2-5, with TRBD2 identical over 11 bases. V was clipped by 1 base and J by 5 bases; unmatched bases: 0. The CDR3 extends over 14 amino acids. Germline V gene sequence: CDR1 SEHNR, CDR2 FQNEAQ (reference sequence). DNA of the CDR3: TGTGCCAGCAGCTTAGGACTAGCGGGGGAGACCCAGTACTTC. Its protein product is CASSLGLAGETQYF.

CDR3 DNA sequence: TGTGCTAGTGGTTTCACAGATAATTCACCCCTCCACTTT. Its protein is CASGFTDNSPLHF. The V gene is TRBV12-5, the J gene TRBJ1-6; no clear D gene. The CDR3 totals 13 residues. Trimming took 3 bases from V and 5 from J, leaving 5 bases between them. Germline V gene data show CDR1 as LGHNT and CDR2 as FRNRAP.

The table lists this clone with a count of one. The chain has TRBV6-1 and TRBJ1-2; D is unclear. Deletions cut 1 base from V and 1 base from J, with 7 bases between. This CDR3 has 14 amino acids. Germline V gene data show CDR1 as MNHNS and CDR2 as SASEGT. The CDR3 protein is CASSEVSLNYGYTF. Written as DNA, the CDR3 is TGTGCCAGCAGTGAAGTATCGCTTAACTATGGCTACACCTTC.

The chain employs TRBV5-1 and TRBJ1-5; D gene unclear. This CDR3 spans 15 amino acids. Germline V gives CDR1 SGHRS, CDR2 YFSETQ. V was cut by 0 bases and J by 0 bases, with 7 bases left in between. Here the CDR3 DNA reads TGCGCCAGCAGCTTGGGACAAACTAGCAATCAGCCCCAGCATTTT. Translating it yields CASSLGQTSNQPQHF.